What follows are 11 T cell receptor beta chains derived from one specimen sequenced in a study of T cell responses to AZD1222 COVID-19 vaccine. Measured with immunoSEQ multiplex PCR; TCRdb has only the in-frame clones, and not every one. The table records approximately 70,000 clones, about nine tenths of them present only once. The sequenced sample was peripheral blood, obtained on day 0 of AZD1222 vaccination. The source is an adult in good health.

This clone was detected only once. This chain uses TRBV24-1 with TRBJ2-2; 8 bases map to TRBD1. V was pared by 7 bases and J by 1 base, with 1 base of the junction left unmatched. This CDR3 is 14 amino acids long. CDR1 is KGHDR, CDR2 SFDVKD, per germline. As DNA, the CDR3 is TGTGCCACCAGGGACAGGGTGAACACCGGGGAGCTGTTTTTT. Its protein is CATRDRVNTGELFF.

The CDR3 DNA sequence: TGTGCCAGCAGTTTGGACAAAAACTATGGCTACACCTTC. It specifies CASSLDKNYGYTF. The genes are TRBV27 and TRBJ1-2; the D gene is possibly TRBD1 (5 bases). The V end lost 3 bases, the J end lost 2 bases, and 7 bases lay between the germline ends. The CDR3 has 13 amino acids. Germline V gene data show CDR1 as MNHEY and CDR2 as SMNVEV (reference sequence).

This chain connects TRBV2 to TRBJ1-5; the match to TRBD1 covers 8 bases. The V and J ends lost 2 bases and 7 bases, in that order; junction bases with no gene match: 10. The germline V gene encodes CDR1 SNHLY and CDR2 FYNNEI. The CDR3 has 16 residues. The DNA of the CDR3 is TGTGCCAGCAGTGAACTCCCAGGGGGCCTAAGGCAGCCCCAGCATTTT. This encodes CASSELPGGLRQPQHF.

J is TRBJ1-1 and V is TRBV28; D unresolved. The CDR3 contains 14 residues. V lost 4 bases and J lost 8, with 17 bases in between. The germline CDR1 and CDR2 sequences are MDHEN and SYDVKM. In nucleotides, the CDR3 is TGTGCCAGCAGTTCCTGGGTCCGTACGGAGGAAGCTTTCTTT. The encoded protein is CASSSWVRTEEAFF. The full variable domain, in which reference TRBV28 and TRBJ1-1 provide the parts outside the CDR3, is DVKVTQSSRYLVKRTGEKVFLECVQDMDHENMFWYRQDPGLGLRLIYFSYDVKMKEKGDIPEGYSVSREKKERFSLILESASTNQTSMYLCASSSWVRTEEAFFGQGTRLTVV.

CDR3 coding DNA: TGCGCCAGCAGCCCGTACTCACCGGTGAACACTGAAGCTTTCTTT. Its translation: CASSPYSPVNTEAFF. The chain uses TRBV5-1 and TRBJ1-1; D unclear. V gave up 4 bases and J gave up 0 bases, with 13 bases separating them. The CDR3 consists of 15 residues. Germline CDR1 and CDR2: SGHRS and YFSETQ.

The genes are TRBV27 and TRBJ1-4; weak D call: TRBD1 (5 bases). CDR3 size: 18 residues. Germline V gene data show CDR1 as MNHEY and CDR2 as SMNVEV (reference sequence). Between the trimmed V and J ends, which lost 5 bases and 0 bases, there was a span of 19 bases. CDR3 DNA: TGTGCCAGCAGTCGTCGTGCAGGGACCCTATCAACTAATGAAAAACTGTTTTTT. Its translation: CASSRRAGTLSTNEKLFF.

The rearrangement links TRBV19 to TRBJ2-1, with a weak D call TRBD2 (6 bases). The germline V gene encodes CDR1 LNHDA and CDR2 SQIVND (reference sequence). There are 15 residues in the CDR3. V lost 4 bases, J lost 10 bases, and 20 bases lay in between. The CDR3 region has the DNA TGTGCCAGTAGTAAGGGGAGGTTGAGGTACTCGGAGCAGTTCTTC. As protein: CASSKGRLRYSEQFF.

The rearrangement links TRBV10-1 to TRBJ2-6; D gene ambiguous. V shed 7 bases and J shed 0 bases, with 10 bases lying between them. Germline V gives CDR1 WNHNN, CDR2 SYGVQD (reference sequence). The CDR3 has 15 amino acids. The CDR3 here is CASNFRLSGANVLTF. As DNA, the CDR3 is TGCGCCAGCAACTTCCGGCTCTCTGGGGCCAACGTCCTGACTTTC.

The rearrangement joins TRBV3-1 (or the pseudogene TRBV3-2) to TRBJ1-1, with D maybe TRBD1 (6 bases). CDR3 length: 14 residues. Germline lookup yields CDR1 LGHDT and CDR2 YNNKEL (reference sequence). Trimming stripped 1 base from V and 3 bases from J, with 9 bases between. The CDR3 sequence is CASSQVTGDTEAFF. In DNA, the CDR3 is TGTGCCAGCAGCCAAGTGACAGGAGACACTGAAGCTTTCTTT.

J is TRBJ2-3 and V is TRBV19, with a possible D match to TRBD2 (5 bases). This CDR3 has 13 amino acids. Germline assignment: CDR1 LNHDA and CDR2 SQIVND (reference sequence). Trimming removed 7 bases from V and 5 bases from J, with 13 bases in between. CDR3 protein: CASTYGVGDTQYF. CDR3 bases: TGTGCCAGTACGTACGGGGTAGGAGATACGCAGTATTTT.

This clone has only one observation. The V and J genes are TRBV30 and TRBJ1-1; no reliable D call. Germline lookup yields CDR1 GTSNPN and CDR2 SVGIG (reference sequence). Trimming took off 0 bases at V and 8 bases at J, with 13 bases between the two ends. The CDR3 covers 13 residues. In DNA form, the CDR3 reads TGTGCCTGGAGTGTACAAATGGCAGGAGAAGCTTTCTTT. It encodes CAWSVQMAGEAFF.